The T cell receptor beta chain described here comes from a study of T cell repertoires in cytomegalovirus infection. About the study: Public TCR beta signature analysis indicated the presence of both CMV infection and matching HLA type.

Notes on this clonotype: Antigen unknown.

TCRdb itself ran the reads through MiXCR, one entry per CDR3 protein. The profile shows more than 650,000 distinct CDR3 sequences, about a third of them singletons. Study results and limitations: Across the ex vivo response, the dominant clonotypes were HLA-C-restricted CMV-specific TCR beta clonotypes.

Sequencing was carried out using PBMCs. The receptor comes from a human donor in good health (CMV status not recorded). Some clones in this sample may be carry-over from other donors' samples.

Here the CDR3 DNA reads TGTGCCAGCAGCGTCCGGGACCCTATGGCCTACGAGCAGTACTTC. Encoded protein: CASSVRDPMAYEQYF. The chain couples TRBV7-2 to TRBJ2-7; either TRBD1 or TRBD2 may fit D (5 bases each). CDR3 length: 15 amino acids. Deletions cut 5 bases from V and 2 bases from J, with 16 bases between. Germline V gives CDR1 SGHTA, CDR2 FQGNSA.